The T cell receptor beta chain described here comes from a study of T cell responses to AZD1222 COVID-19 vaccine. Study-wide context: Doses given second, at about 4 or about 12 weeks, were pooled.

The CDR3 is 13 residues long. Germline V gives CDR1 SGDLS, CDR2 YYNGEE. Trimming pared 4 bases from V and 7 bases from J, leaving 12 bases between. Assay: immunoSEQ multiplex PCR; the TCRdb copy retains only in-frame clones and omits some. The sample includes 150,000 or so clones, approximately 94% seen only once; the top ten take under 2%. In the case of this clone: Its antigen is undetermined.

Study-wide points: Possibly, clonal diversity was underestimated; donors were largely white British and included more females. Increases in Spike-specific TCR breadth and depth were seen after two AZD1222 doses.

The source material was peripheral blood, sampled on day 0 of AZD1222 vaccination. J is TRBJ2-1 and V is TRBV9; a possible D gene is TRBD1 (6 bases). The TCR originated in an adult in good health. This CDR3 reads CASSISRGNEQFF. The DNA of the CDR3 is TGTGCCAGCAGCATCTCAAGGGGGAATGAGCAGTTCTTC.